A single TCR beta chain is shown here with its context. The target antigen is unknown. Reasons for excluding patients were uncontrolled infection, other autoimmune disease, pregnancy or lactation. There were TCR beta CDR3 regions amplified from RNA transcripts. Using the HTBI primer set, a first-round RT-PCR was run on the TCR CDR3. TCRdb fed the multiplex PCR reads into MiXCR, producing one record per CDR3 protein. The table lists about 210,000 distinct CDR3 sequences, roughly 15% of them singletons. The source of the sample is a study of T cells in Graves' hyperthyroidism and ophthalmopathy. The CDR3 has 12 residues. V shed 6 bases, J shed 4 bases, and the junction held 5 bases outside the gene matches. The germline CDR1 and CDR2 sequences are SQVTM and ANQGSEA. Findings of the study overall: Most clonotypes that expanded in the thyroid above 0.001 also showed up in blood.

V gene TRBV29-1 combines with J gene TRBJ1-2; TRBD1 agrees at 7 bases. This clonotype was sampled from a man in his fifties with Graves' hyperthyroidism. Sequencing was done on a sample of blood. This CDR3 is CSVRGTVYGYTF. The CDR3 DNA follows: TGCAGCGTACGCGGGACAGTCTATGGCTACACCTTC.